Listed here are 23 T cell receptor beta chains from one sample, sequenced in a study of blood T cell repertoires in COVID-19 (dated by TCRdb to the early 2020s). Library method: the immunoSEQ multiplex PCR assay. Imported from immuneACCESS, the table was reduced by TCRdb to in-frame sequences with V and J called. These copies leave out some clones; in studies compared against another copy, an unresolved V gene accounts for under half, and the cause of the remainder is not known. The sample data list some 45,000 clones, and about 91% of these were observed just once. The ten largest account for over 15% of the sample. Sample: peripheral blood. These receptors all come from a man aged 55 to 70 with active COVID-19.

This chain links TRBV6-5 with TRBJ1-1, with D possibly being TRBD1 (6 bases). Trimming removed 6 bases from V and 1 base from J, with 9 bases in between. Germline values: CDR1 MNHEY, CDR2 SVGAGI. The CDR3 is 13 amino acids. DNA for the CDR3: TGTGCCAGCAGCCAGGGGCCGAACACTGAAGCTTTCTTT. This encodes CASSQGPNTEAFF.

CDR3 sequence: CASSGGSGANVLTF. Here the CDR3 DNA reads TGTGCCAGCAGTGGCGGGTCTGGGGCCAACGTCCTGACTTTC. This chain links TRBV2 with TRBJ2-6, with a tentative D call TRBD2 (5 bases). V lost 4 bases, J lost 1 base, and 5 bases lay in between. The germline V gene has CDR1 SNHLY and CDR2 FYNNEI. The CDR3 is made up of 14 amino acids.

The genes are TRBV6-5 and TRBJ2-7, with 9 nucleotides matching TRBD1. Unmatched junction bases numbered 8, after V lost 2 bases and J lost 3 bases. This CDR3 region has 16 residues. Germline V CDR1 and CDR2: MNHEY, SVGAGI. CDR3 in amino acids: CASSYTATGGYYEQYF. The CDR3 DNA reads as TGTGCCAGCAGTTACACCGCGACAGGGGGATACTACGAGCAGTACTTC.

The V gene is TRBV7-8, the J gene TRBJ2-3, with D possibly being TRBD2 (5 bases). The CDR3 consists of 15 residues. V was clipped by 2 bases and J by 3 bases, with 12 bases between them. Germline V lookup: CDR1 SGHVS, CDR2 FQNEAQ. CDR3 in amino acids: CASSLSIRETDTQYF. For the CDR3, the DNA is TGTGCCAGCAGCTTATCCATCCGGGAAACAGATACGCAGTATTTT.

The chain carries TRBV3-1 (or the pseudogene TRBV3-2) and TRBJ2-5; D is undetermined. V was pared by 4 bases and J by 5 bases, with 14 bases between. Germline V lookup: CDR1 LGHDT, CDR2 YNNKEL (reference sequence). This CDR3 region has 14 residues. CDR3 in amino acids: CASSRARVRETQYF. DNA of the CDR3: TGTGCCAGCAGCCGTGCCCGCGTCCGGGAGACCCAGTACTTC.

This clone showed up just once. This chain joins TRBV28 and TRBJ1-2, with 7 bases identical to TRBD1. The CDR3 has 14 amino acids. J gave up 5 bases and V 4 bases, and 7 bases lay outside the gene matches. Germline CDR1 reads MDHEN; CDR2 reads SYDVKM. The CDR3 region is CASSSYGTVYGYTF. Written as DNA, the CDR3 is TGTGCCAGCAGTTCGTATGGGACAGTATATGGCTACACCTTC.

The V call is TRBV28, the J call TRBJ1-6; 9 bases fit TRBD1. Trimming at V came to 6 bases and at J to 6 bases, leaving 6 bases not matched to a gene. The CDR3 length is 15 residues. Germline V gene sequence: CDR1 MDHEN, CDR2 SYDVKM. Here the CDR3 DNA reads TGTGCCAGCAGACTCGGGACAGGGCTTAATTCACCCCTCCACTTT. Amino acid sequence: CASRLGTGLNSPLHF.

V gene TRBV7-3 combines with J gene TRBJ2-3, with TRBD2 identical over 9 bases. V trimming: 5 bases; J trimming: 2 bases; junction bases outside the gene matches: 5. Germline V gives CDR1 SGHTA, CDR2 FQGTGA. The CDR3 consists of 15 residues. Written as DNA, the CDR3 is TGTGCCAGCAGCCTGCGGGGGGGACACACAGATACGCAGTATTTT. This sequence encodes CASSLRGGHTDTQYF.

This clone appeared a single time. The gene calls are TRBV6-4 and TRBJ2-2, with D uncertain. The V and J ends lost 6 bases and 1 base respectively, with 9 bases between them. The CDR3 contains 14 residues. Germline V gene lookup returns CDR1 MRHNA and CDR2 SNTAGT. CDR3 sequence: CASSFQENTGELFF. The CDR3 DNA reads TGTGCCAGCAGCTTTCAGGAGAACACCGGGGAGCTGTTTTTT.

The rearrangement links TRBV25-1 to TRBJ2-5; perhaps TRBD1 as D (6 bases). In germline, CDR1 is MGHDK, CDR2 SYGVNS. This CDR3 is built from 13 residues. The ends were cut back, 7 bases at V and 4 bases at J, with 13 bases in the middle. The chain's CDR3 is CASTPRGIETQYF. The CDR3 bases are TGTGCCAGCACCCCAAGGGGGATAGAGACCCAGTACTTC.

J is TRBJ1-5 and V is TRBV19; D is perhaps TRBD1 (5 bases). Trimming shortened V by 6 bases and J by 0 bases, and 12 bases separated the two germline ends. Germline values: CDR1 LNHDA, CDR2 SQIVND (reference sequence). The CDR3 consists of 15 residues. The CDR3 here is CASSVTVYSNQPQHF. Written as DNA, the CDR3 is TGTGCCAGTAGCGTGACAGTTTATAGCAATCAGCCCCAGCATTTT. Together with reference TRBV19 and TRBJ1-5, the CDR3 gives the full variable domain: DGGITQSPKYLFRKEGQNVTLSCEQNLNHDAMYWYRQDPGQGLRLIYYSQIVNDFQKGDIAEGYSVSREKKESFPLTVTSAQKNPTAFYLCASSVTVYSNQPQHFGDGTRLSIL.

This clone was detected only once. The chain uses TRBV19 and TRBJ2-5; 9 bases agree with TRBD2. J gave up 2 bases and V 10 bases, and 5 bases lay outside the gene matches. Germline V lookup: CDR1 LNHDA, CDR2 SQIVND (reference sequence). This CDR3 region has 13 residues. The DNA for the CDR3 is TGTGCCACCGAGACTAGCGGACAAGAGACCCAGTACTTC. It is translated as CATETSGQETQYF.

This chain connects TRBV7-2 to TRBJ2-5; TRBD2 might be the D (7 bases). V shed 3 bases and J shed 5 bases, with 16 bases lying between them. The CDR3 has 15 residues. From germline, CDR1 is SGHTA and CDR2 FQGNSA. For the CDR3, the DNA is TGTGCCAGCAGCTTGGGTGGGGGGGCCATGGAGACCCAGTACTTC. Protein sequence: CASSLGGGAMETQYF.

CDR3 protein: CASSSPAAGEKNIQYF. As DNA, the CDR3 is TGTGCCAGCAGTTCCCCCGCGGCAGGGGAAAAAAACATTCAGTACTTC. V usage is TRBV28 and J usage is TRBJ2-4, with a weak D call TRBD1 (6 bases). V was clipped by 4 bases and J by 4 bases, with 17 bases between them. The CDR3 loop spans 16 amino acids. CDR1 and CDR2 (germline): MDHEN, SYDVKM.

The chain links TRBV12-2 to TRBJ2-2; TRBD1, as called in the table, went unchecked against the DNA. TRBV12-2 is reported as a pseudogene. The CDR3 is 19 amino acids. The CDR3 DNA reads as TGTGCAAGTCGCTACCCTGCCCGGACAGGGGATTCGAACACCGGGGAGCTGTTTTTT. This gives the protein CASRYPARTGDSNTGELFF.

The chain is built from TRBV27 and TRBJ2-5; 7 bases match TRBD2. The CDR3 is 14 residues long. V lost 8 bases and J lost 5; bases outside the gene matches: 11. Germline V lookup: CDR1 MNHEY, CDR2 SMNVEV (reference sequence). The CDR3 here is CASATSHGVETQYF. CDR3 bases: TGTGCCAGCGCGACTAGCCACGGGGTGGAGACCCAGTACTTC.

The V gene is TRBV28, the J gene TRBJ2-7; possible D gene TRBD2, 6 bases. Germline V gene sequence: CDR1 MDHEN, CDR2 SYDVKM. V lost 6 bases, J lost 0 bases, and 15 bases lay in between. The CDR3 runs 15 residues. The CDR3 loop is CASSDRSSGSYEQYF. The CDR3 nucleotides read TGTGCCAGCAGCGACCGTAGTAGCGGCTCCTACGAGCAGTACTTC. Variable domain in full (rest from reference TRBV28 and TRBJ2-7): DVKVTQSSRYLVKRTGEKVFLECVQDMDHENMFWYRQDPGLGLRLIYFSYDVKMKEKGDIPEGYSVSREKKERFSLILESASTNQTSMYLCASSDRSSGSYEQYFGPGTRLTVT.

In nucleotides, the CDR3 is TGCGCCAGCAGCACGCAGGGGAATAATTCACCCCTCCACTTT. Protein sequence: CASSTQGNNSPLHF. The chain joins TRBV5-1 to TRBJ1-6; D might be TRBD1 (6 bases). The CDR3 is 14 amino acids. V gave up 4 bases and J gave up 5 bases, with 10 bases separating them. Germline V CDR1 and CDR2: SGHRS, YFSETQ.

This rearrangement joins TRBV18 to TRBJ1-1; weak D call: TRBD1 (5 bases). Between the trimmed V and J ends, which lost 2 bases and 13 bases, there was a span of 14 bases. There are 12 residues in the CDR3. Looked up from germline, CDR1 is KGHSH and CDR2 is LQKENI. The CDR3 sequence is CASSPGQGRVFF. The CDR3 DNA reads as TGTGCCAGCTCACCAGGGCAGGGAAGGGTTTTCTTT.

The chain uses TRBV2 and TRBJ2-5; 8 positions match TRBD1. Germline trimming cut 6 bases from V and 5 bases from J; bases unmatched to any gene: 5. This CDR3 is built from 13 residues. Germline V gene data show CDR1 as SNHLY and CDR2 as FYNNEI. The CDR3 nucleotides read TGTGCCAGCAGCGTGGACAGGGCGGAGACCCAGTACTTC. It specifies CASSVDRAETQYF.

The chain links TRBV12-3 or TRBV12-4 to TRBJ1-2; D may be TRBD1 (5 bases). Trimming pared 4 bases from V and 7 bases from J, leaving 13 bases between. The CDR3 has 13 residues. The DNA for the CDR3 is TGTGCCAGCAGTTCGTTAGCAGGGTCTGGCTACACCTTC. It translates to CASSSLAGSGYTF.

This clone was observed once. The V gene is TRBV5-4, the J gene TRBJ2-3; weak D call: TRBD1 (6 bases). This CDR3 is built from 14 residues. V was shortened by 3 bases and J by 2 bases, with 10 bases between the two germline ends. Germline CDR1 is SGHNT and CDR2 is YYREEE (reference sequence). The CDR3 sequence: CASSSGQSTDTQYF. The CDR3 region has the DNA TGTGCCAGCAGCTCAGGACAGTCCACAGATACGCAGTATTTT. Full variable domain (rest looked up from reference TRBV5-4 and TRBJ2-3): ETGVTQSPTHLIKTRGQQVTLRCSSQSGHNTVSWYQQALGQGPQFIFQYYREEENGRGNFPPRFSGLQFPNYSSELNVNALELDDSALYLCASSSGQSTDTQYFGPGTRLTVL.

The genes are TRBV19 and TRBJ2-7; TRBD1 agrees at 8 bases. Unmatched junction bases numbered 7, after V lost 5 bases and J lost 1 base. There are 15 residues in the CDR3. CDR1 is LNHDA, CDR2 SQIVND, per germline (reference sequence). This CDR3 reads CASSPVRTGSYEQYF. The CDR3 DNA reads as TGTGCCAGTAGTCCTGTACGGACAGGGTCCTACGAGCAGTACTTC.